These 2 T cell receptor beta chains came from one sample sequenced in a study of blood T cells in healthy people across ages (dated by TCRdb to about 2015). Library preparation employed 5' RACE. The instrument was an Illumina HiSeq 2500. The second PCR ran for about 6 to 11 cycles and used a J-beta primer mix along with a sample-barcoded 5' primer. TCRdb's own reprocessing of the public reads used fastp at Q25 and MiXCR and kept productive beta chains. Rows merge per CDR3 protein into single entries with the most common DNA and genes. This sample lists roughly 1.5 million distinct CDR3 sequences; 35% to 45% were detected once. The biggest ten clones account for 4% of the sample. The source material was blood. The receptors stem from a woman between 18 and 30 years old in good health.

Concerning this clonotype: Sequence at one end of the junction differs from germline and may be a read error. V gene TRBV28 combines with J gene TRBJ2-1; D gene unclear. The CDR3 is made up of 15 amino acids. CDR1 MDHEN and CDR2 SYDVKM come from the germline V gene. CDR3 nucleotides: TGTGCCAGCATGTCCCTACTAAGCTCCCACAATGAGCAGTTCTTC. This codes for CASMSLLSSHNEQFF. The whole variable domain, remainder taken from reference TRBV28 and TRBJ2-1, is DVKVTQSSRYLVKRTGEKVFLECVQDMDHENMFWYRQDPGLGLRLIYFSYDVKMKEKGDIPEGYSVSREKKERFSLILESASTNQTSMYLCASMSLLSSHNEQFFGPGTRLTVL.

In this sample, this clonotype turned up a few times. The chain has TRBV11-2 and TRBJ2-1; 10 positions agree with TRBD2. The CDR3 covers 16 residues. Germline V lookup: CDR1 SGHAT, CDR2 FQNNGV. The J segment lost 4 bases and the V segment lost 0 bases, leaving 3 bases of the junction unmatched. CDR3 protein: CASSLDPGLAYNEQFF. CDR3 sequence (DNA): TGTGCCAGCAGCTTAGACCCGGGACTAGCGTACAATGAGCAGTTCTTC.